One sample yielded the 18 T cell receptor beta chains listed below, sequenced in a study of blood T cell repertoires in COVID-19. Clones were sequenced by immunoSEQ multiplex PCR, and TCRdb holds only the in-frame ones, with some missing. Of 300,000 to 350,000 clones listed, around 80% are singletons. The sequenced sample consisted of peripheral blood. Receptor source: a man aged 30 to 45 with active or convalescent COVID-19.

V gene TRBV18 combines with J gene TRBJ1-1; D perhaps matches TRBD1 (6 bases). The CDR3 covers 15 residues. The V and J ends lost 6 bases and 1 base respectively, with 15 bases between them. Germline V gene data show CDR1 as KGHSH and CDR2 as LQKENI. CDR3 nucleotides: TGTGCCAGCTCCCTCTTGGGGGGGCGGAACACTGAAGCTTTCTTT. Amino acid sequence: CASSLLGGRNTEAFF.

CDR3 nucleotide sequence: TGCGCCAGCAGCCAAGATAGACAGGCGGTAGGCTACACCTTC. It is translated as CASSQDRQAVGYTF. This rearrangement joins TRBV4-3 to TRBJ1-2, with D possibly TRBD1 on 6 matching bases. Germline CDR1 is LGHNA and CDR2 is YSLEER. CDR3 size: 14 residues. The germline V and J ends were trimmed by 0 bases and 8 bases, with 13 bases remaining between them.

This chain joins TRBV19 and TRBJ2-1; a possible D gene is TRBD2 (6 bases). V dropped 6 bases and J dropped 5 bases, with 11 bases sitting between them. From germline, CDR1 is LNHDA and CDR2 SQIVND (reference sequence). This CDR3 contains 13 residues. The CDR3, as DNA: TGTGCCAGTAGGGCTAGCGACCACAATGAGCAGTTCTTC. This translates into CASRASDHNEQFF.

The chain has TRBV6-2 or TRBV6-3 and TRBJ2-1; weak D call: TRBD2 (5 bases). With 3 bases removed from V and 7 bases from J, the gap between germline ends came to 13 bases. The CDR3 has 14 residues. Germline V CDR1 and CDR2: MNHEY, SVGEGT. Here the CDR3 reads CASSYFRELNEQFF. The CDR3 bases are TGTGCCAGCAGTTATTTTAGGGAGTTGAATGAGCAGTTCTTC.

The chain employs TRBV7-8 and TRBJ2-7; TRBD2 agrees at 12 bases. With V trimmed by 4 bases and J by 2 bases, 6 bases remained unmatched. The CDR3 contains 16 residues. Germline values: CDR1 SGHVS, CDR2 FQNEAQ. The CDR3 nucleotides read TGTGCCAGCAGCTCAACTAGCGGGAGGAATCCCTACGAGCAGTACTTC. It encodes CASSSTSGRNPYEQYF.

The rearrangement joins TRBV4-3 to TRBJ2-6, with D possibly being TRBD1 (7 bases). This CDR3 is built from 17 residues. Trimming took off 2 bases at V and 2 bases at J, with 13 bases between the two ends. Per germline, CDR1 LGHNA and CDR2 YSLEER. DNA of the CDR3: TGCGCCAGCAGCCAATGGTCAGGGGGGCCTGGGGCCAACGTCCTGACTTTC. The encoded protein is CASSQWSGGPGANVLTF.

The rearrangement uses TRBV7-8 and TRBJ1-1; TRBD1 might be the D (5 bases). CDR1 is SGHVS and CDR2 is FQNEAQ in the germline V gene. Trimming removed 1 base from V and 5 bases from J, with 14 bases in between. CDR3 length: 15 residues. This chain's CDR3 is CASSLGAGIGTEAFF. CDR3 nucleotides: TGTGCCAGCAGCTTAGGTGCAGGGATCGGGACTGAAGCTTTCTTT.

Worth noting for this clone: The junction and the germline gene differ at one end; a read error may be behind it. The V gene is TRBV11-2, the J gene TRBJ2-3; TRBD2 aligns across 9 bases. The germline V gene has CDR1 SGHAT and CDR2 FQNNGV. This CDR3 has 16 amino acids. CDR3 region: CASSLEIAGAPRQMNF. The CDR3, as DNA: TGTGCCAGCAGCCTCGAGATAGCGGGGGCCCCACGACAGATGAATTTT.

This clone was counted a few times. The chain is built from TRBV9 and TRBJ2-1, with 7 bases fitting TRBD2. This CDR3 spans 14 amino acids. J was trimmed by 8 bases and V by 4 bases; bases with no gene match: 9. Germline-derived CDR1 and CDR2 are SGDLS and YYNGEE. The CDR3 here is CASSTGLEGDEQFF. In nucleotides, the CDR3 is TGTGCCAGCAGCACTGGACTAGAGGGTGATGAGCAGTTCTTC. Supplemented by reference TRBV9 and TRBJ2-1, the full variable domain reads DSGVTQTPKHLITATGQRVTLRCSPRSGDLSVYWYQQSLDQGLQFLIQYYNGEERAKGNILERFSAQQFPDLHSELNLSSLELGDSALYFCASSTGLEGDEQFFGPGTRLTVL.

The V call is TRBV7-6, the J call TRBJ1-4; TRBD1 agrees at 9 bases. There are 16 residues in the CDR3. Per the germline V gene, CDR1 is SGHVS and CDR2 is FNYEAQ. J lost 6 bases, V lost 5 bases, and 10 bases had no gene match. CDR3 nucleotide sequence: TGTGCCAGCAGCCTGTTAGGAGGGACAGGGTATGAAAAACTGTTTTTT. It yields the protein CASSLLGGTGYEKLFF.

CDR3 residues: CASSEGQGAPAFF. The CDR3 region has the DNA TGTGCCAGCAGCGAGGGACAGGGGGCCCCCGCTTTCTTT. This chain links TRBV7-2 with TRBJ1-1, with 12 bases identical to TRBD1. This CDR3 has 13 amino acids. Looked up from germline, CDR1 is SGHTA and CDR2 is FQGNSA. V shed 5 bases and J 11 bases; nucleotides not matched to a gene: 6.

This clone came up a few times. The chain links TRBV19 to TRBJ1-6; TRBD1 agrees at 7 bases. This CDR3 is 15 amino acids long. With 7 bases clipped from V and 10 bases from J, the junction kept 13 bases outside the gene matches. Germline-derived CDR1 and CDR2 are LNHDA and SQIVND (reference sequence). CDR3 region: CASTPRGRGDSPLHF. DNA for the CDR3: TGTGCCAGTACCCCCCGGGGCAGGGGGGACTCACCCCTCCACTTT.

J is TRBJ1-4 and V is TRBV7-9; 7 bases fit TRBD1. This CDR3 is 12 amino acids long. Germline V gene lookup returns CDR1 SEHNR and CDR2 FQNEAQ (reference sequence). The J segment lost 11 bases and the V segment lost 6 bases, leaving 6 bases of the junction unmatched. Here the CDR3 DNA reads TGTGCCAGCAGAACAGGGGTGGGGAAACTGTTTTTT. This encodes CASRTGVGKLFF.

The chain joins TRBV5-1 to TRBJ2-3; 8 nucleotides line up with TRBD2. The V gene end was trimmed by 0 bases and the J gene end by 3 bases; junction bases not matched to a gene: 6. This CDR3 has 16 amino acids. Germline V CDR1 and CDR2: SGHRS, YFSETQ. In DNA, the CDR3 is TGCGCCAGCAGCTTGGCCCCGGGGGGGGTAACAGATACGCAGTATTTT. It specifies CASSLAPGGVTDTQYF.

This sequence joins TRBV19 and TRBJ2-2; a possible D gene is TRBD1 (6 bases). The germline V gene has CDR1 LNHDA and CDR2 SQIVND (reference sequence). The CDR3 has 17 amino acids. The V end was cut by 3 bases, the J end by 6 bases, with 20 bases between. CDR3 loop: CASSMLPGTQRSGELFF. The CDR3 nucleotides are TGTGCCAGTAGTATGCTCCCCGGGACACAACGATCCGGGGAGCTGTTTTTT.

The chain employs TRBV2 and TRBJ1-5, with a possible D match to TRBD1 (5 bases). V gave up 6 bases and J gave up 10 bases, with 13 bases separating them. This CDR3 has 12 residues. CDR1 and CDR2 from the germline V gene are SNHLY and FYNNEI. In DNA form, the CDR3 reads TGTGCCAGCAGCGGCGGGGCTCAACCCCAGCATTTT. Translating it yields CASSGGAQPQHF. The full variable domain, its missing parts supplied by reference TRBV2 and TRBJ1-5, is EPEVTQTPSHQVTQMGQEVILRCVPISNHLYFYWYRQILGQKVEFLVSFYNNEISEKSEIFDDQFSVERPDGSNFTLKIRSTKLEDSAMYFCASSGGAQPQHFGDGTRLSIL.

V is TRBV4-3 and J is TRBJ2-3; TRBD1 aligns across 9 bases. Trimming cost V 2 bases and J 4 bases; bases outside gene matches: 1. The germline gives CDR1 LGHNA, CDR2 YSLEER. CDR3 size: 14 residues. DNA of the CDR3: TGCGCCAGCAGCCAAAGGACAGGGGCAGATACGCAGTATTTT. Translation gives CASSQRTGADTQYF.

CDR3 nucleotide sequence: TGTGCCTGGACCTCAGCTGACTCGGCGTTGTACGAGCAGTACTTC. It specifies CAWTSADSALYEQYF. This rearrangement joins TRBV30 to TRBJ2-7; D unresolved. Germline assignment: CDR1 GTSNPN and CDR2 SVGIG (reference sequence). The CDR3 runs to 15 residues. Trimming took 4 bases from V and 4 from J, leaving 20 bases between them.